This entry lists 5 T cell receptor beta chains sequenced from one sample in a study of cytomegalovirus exposure and HLA in healthy donors. The protocol was immunoSEQ multiplex PCR, while the TCRdb copy is restricted to in-frame clones and leaves out a portion. The profile covers about 120,000 clones, with around 95% appearing a single time and about 1.8% taken by the ten largest. The sample was PBMCs. These receptors were taken from a man aged 18-30 years in good health and CMV-seronegative.

This rearrangement joins TRBV4-3 to TRBJ1-1; the match to TRBD1 covers 7 bases. V was pared by 4 bases and J by 3 bases, with 8 bases of the junction left unmatched. The CDR3 is 15 amino acids. The germline V gene encodes CDR1 LGHNA and CDR2 YSLEER. This chain's CDR3 is CASSRLQGKDTEAFF. CDR3 nucleotide sequence: TGCGCCAGCAGCCGCTTACAGGGGAAGGACACTGAAGCTTTCTTT.

The rearrangement uses TRBV18 and TRBJ2-3; D may be TRBD2 (6 bases). The CDR3 runs 14 residues. V was shortened by 5 bases and J by 4 bases, with 13 bases between the two germline ends. The V gene's germline CDR1 is KGHSH and CDR2 LQKENI. The CDR3 reads CASSARPGADTQYF. The CDR3 nucleotides read TGTGCCAGCTCAGCCCGGCCGGGGGCAGATACGCAGTATTTT. Looking up the rest from reference TRBV18 and TRBJ2-3 gives the full variable domain: NAGVMQNPRHLVRRRGQEARLRCSPMKGHSHVYWYRQLPEEGLKFMVYLQKENIIDESGMPKERFSAEFPKEGPSILRIQQVVRGDSAAYFCASSARPGADTQYFGPGTRLTVL.

The chain is built from TRBV5-4 and TRBJ2-7; 8 bases align to TRBD2. This CDR3 has 15 amino acids. Trimming at V came to 4 bases and at J to 6 bases, leaving 12 bases not matched to a gene. CDR1 is SGHNT and CDR2 is YYREEE in the germline V gene (reference sequence). This chain's CDR3 is CASSPGGLASVEQYF. For the CDR3, the DNA is TGTGCCAGCAGCCCGGGGGGGCTAGCGTCGGTCGAGCAGTACTTC.

The CDR3: CASYGTGKYTEAFF. The CDR3 DNA reads as TGTGCCAGTTACGGGACAGGGAAATACACTGAAGCTTTCTTT. The genes are TRBV6-5 and TRBJ1-1, with 9 bases aligning to TRBD1. CDR3 size: 14 residues. From germline, CDR1 is MNHEY and CDR2 SVGAGI. V was clipped by 9 bases and J by 3 bases; unmatched bases: 8.

J is TRBJ2-6 and V is TRBV6-1, with D unresolved. V was trimmed by 0 bases and J by 1 base, leaving 7 bases between them. CDR1 is MNHNS and CDR2 is SASEGT in the germline V gene. CDR3 size: 16 residues. The CDR3 reads CASSEAALSGANVLTF. In DNA form, the CDR3 reads TGTGCCAGCAGTGAAGCGGCTCTGTCTGGGGCCAACGTCCTGACTTTC.